These T cell receptor beta chains were read from a single sample in a study of T-cell reconstitution after alpha-beta-depleted transplantation in children. TCRdb fed the PCR reads into MiXCR, producing one record per CDR3 protein. The data show 200,000 to 250,000 distinct CDR3 sequences, 9% to 10% seen once. Sequencing used PBMCs from the stem cell graft donor, obtained from the stem cell graft. These receptors came from a human donor who donated a stem cell graft to a child with SCID. The CDR3 runs from the conserved cysteine through the conserved F or W.

CDR3aa	j_gene	v_gene
CASRRDSYYEQYF	TRBJ2-7	TRBV28
CSARDQIGQPQHF	TRBJ1-5	TRBV20-1
CASSPFTDTQYF	TRBJ2-3	TRBV14
CSGGQAQGLETQYF	TRBJ2-5	TRBV20-1
CAIGARDTPQETQYF	TRBJ2-5	TRBV10-3
CASSLGFAGEAEAFF	TRBJ1-1	TRBV5-1
CASSQLGTGQETQYF	TRBJ2-5	TRBV18
CASSLGQNTEAFF	TRBJ1-1	TRBV7-2
CASWSGTEVTGELFF	TRBJ2-2	TRBV19
CSARDSAGGRYEQYF	TRBJ2-7	TRBV20-1
CASSRDSGYNSPLHF	TRBJ1-6	TRBV5-1
CSAPNRRSGGMSDTQYF	TRBJ2-3	TRBV20-1
CASSGQENTEAFF	TRBJ1-1	TRBV5-1
CASSMNTGELFF	TRBJ2-2	TRBV2
CASSRMGDKTGELFF	TRBJ2-2	TRBV5-1